The 7 T cell receptor beta chains below come from one sample, sequenced in a study of CD8+ T cells in alopecia areata. The sequencing template was cDNA reverse transcribed from extracted RNA. The data were produced by immunoSEQ multiplex PCR, yet TCRdb's version contains in-frame clones alone and is incomplete. Found here are around 200,000 clones, roughly 50% of them singletons; the top ten hold 10% to 12%. Treatment indicated: oral pan-JAK inhibitor, 5-10 mg twice daily. The sample consisted of CD8+ T cells sorted from blood, taken at week 24, from a patient treated with tofacitinib. Receptor source: a human donor with alopecia areata.

CDR3 nucleotides: TGCGCCAGCAGCCAAACCTTGACAGGGCTTAACTATGGCTACACCTTC. Translated: CASSQTLTGLNYGYTF. The chain carries TRBV4-3 and TRBJ1-2, with 7 positions matching TRBD1. V trimming: 2 bases; J trimming: 1 base; junction bases outside the gene matches: 7. CDR1 is LGHNA, CDR2 YSLEER, per germline. CDR3 length equals 16 residues.

In this sample, this clone turned up a few times. This chain links TRBV7-2 with TRBJ2-7; the D is unclear. V lost 2 bases, J lost 2 bases, and 4 bases lay in between. CDR3 length: 12 amino acids. In germline, CDR1 is SGHTA, CDR2 FQGNSA. CDR3 nucleotides: TGTGCCAGCAGCTTATATCCCTACGAGCAGTACTTC. It yields the protein CASSLYPYEQYF.

This clone has just a few counts. This chain links TRBV30 with TRBJ1-6, with D uncertain. V shed 3 bases and J shed 6 bases, with 12 bases lying between them. CDR1 GTSNPN and CDR2 SVGIG come from the germline V gene (reference sequence). The CDR3 extends over 14 amino acids. In DNA, the CDR3 is TGTGCCTGGAGCGGAGGATTTGGTAATTCACCCCTCCACTTT. This gives the protein CAWSGGFGNSPLHF. The full variable domain, rest sourced from reference TRBV30 and TRBJ1-6, is SQTIHQWPATLVQPVGSPLSLECTVEGTSNPNLYWYRQAAGRGLQLLFYSVGIGQISSEVPQNLSASRPQDRQFILSSKKLLLSDSGFYLCAWSGGFGNSPLHFGNGTRLTVT.

The sample holds a few counts of this clone. The chain combines TRBV5-1 with TRBJ1-2, with D possibly TRBD1 on 5 matching bases. The CDR3 covers 17 residues. The germline gives CDR1 SGHRS, CDR2 YFSETQ. V lost 1 base and J 1 base, leaving 17 bases between the germline ends. The CDR3 DNA sequence: TGCGCCAGCAGCTTGAGGGGCGGTGGGGAAGATAACTATGGCTACACCTTC. As protein: CASSLRGGGEDNYGYTF.

The V gene is TRBV5-1, the J gene TRBJ2-7; D might be TRBD1 or TRBD2, each matching 5 bases. Per the germline V gene, CDR1 is SGHRS and CDR2 is YFSETQ. Trimming cost V 2 bases and J 3 bases, with 12 bases left between them. The CDR3 runs 14 residues. CDR3 nucleotides: TGCGCCAGCAGCTTCGAAGGGACGGTCTACGAGCAGTACTTC. Translating it yields CASSFEGTVYEQYF.

As for this clone: Other DNA sequences of this sample code for an identical CDR3. The rearrangement joins TRBV2 to TRBJ1-5, with D unresolved. The CDR3 is made up of 13 amino acids. The V end lost 6 bases, the J end lost 3 bases, and 9 bases lay between the germline ends. The germline V gene encodes CDR1 SNHLY and CDR2 FYNNEI. The CDR3 DNA follows: TGTGCCAGCAGGCGTACAGACAATCAGCCCCAGCATTTT. Its translation is CASRRTDNQPQHF.

This sequence joins TRBV10-3 and TRBJ1-2; 9 bases map to TRBD1. The junction had 4 bases not matched to a gene; V was cut back by 2 bases and J by 6 bases. Germline loops: CDR1 ENHRY, CDR2 SYGVKD. The CDR3 extends over 14 amino acids. The CDR3 reads CAISEGGQGHGYTF. The CDR3, as DNA: TGTGCCATCAGTGAGGGGGGACAGGGCCATGGCTACACCTTC.